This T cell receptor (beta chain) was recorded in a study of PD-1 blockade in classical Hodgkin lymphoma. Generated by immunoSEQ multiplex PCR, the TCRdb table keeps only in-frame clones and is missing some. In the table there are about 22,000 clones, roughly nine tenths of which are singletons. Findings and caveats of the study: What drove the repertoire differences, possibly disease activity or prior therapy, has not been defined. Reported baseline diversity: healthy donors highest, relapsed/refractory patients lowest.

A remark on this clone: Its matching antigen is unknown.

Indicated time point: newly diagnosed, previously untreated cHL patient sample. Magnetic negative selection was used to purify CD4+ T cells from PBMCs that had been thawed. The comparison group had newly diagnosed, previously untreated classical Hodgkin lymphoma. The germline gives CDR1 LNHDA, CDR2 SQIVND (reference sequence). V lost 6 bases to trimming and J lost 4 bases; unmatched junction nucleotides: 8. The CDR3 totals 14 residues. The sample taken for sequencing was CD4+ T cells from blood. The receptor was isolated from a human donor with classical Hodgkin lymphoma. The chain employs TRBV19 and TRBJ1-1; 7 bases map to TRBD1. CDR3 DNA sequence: TGTGCCAGTAGAGACAGGGCCGCGGGCACTGAAGCTTTCTTT. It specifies CASRDRAAGTEAFF.